This is a list of T cell receptor beta chains from one sample in a study of blood T cell repertoires in COVID-19. Only in-frame clones appear in the TCRdb table, and some are missing; sequencing was by immunoSEQ multiplex PCR. The sample yields about 280,000 clones, around 80% seen once. The specimen sequenced was PBMCs or T cells enriched from blood (not recorded which). The receptor set was obtained from a man aged 40-49 years who had been exposed to COVID-19. CDR3s include the opening cysteine and the closing phenylalanine or tryptophan. A D gene is named only where the DNA matches it firmly. Some rows have no size entry. The others give once, few or many, or a class for an expanded clone.

CDR3: CASSEGANTEAFF
DNA: TGTGCCAGCAGTGAAGGAGCAAACACTGAAGCTTTCTTT
V: TRBV2
size: NA
J: TRBJ1-1
D: NA

CDR3: CASSRRDRNSPLHF
DNA: TGTGCCAGTAGTAGACGGGACAGAAATTCACCCCTCCACTTT
V: TRBV19
size: NA
J: TRBJ1-6
D: TRBD1

CDR3: CASSSPQGTSGPTDTQYF
DNA: TGTGCCAGCAGCTCACCTCAGGGGACTAGCGGCCCCACAGATACGCAGTATTTT
V: TRBV7-9
size: NA
J: TRBJ2-3
D: TRBD2

CDR3: CASSESAGSTDTQYF
DNA: TGTGCCAGCAGTGAATCTGCGGGAAGCACAGATACGCAGTATTTT
V: TRBV6-1
size: NA
J: TRBJ2-3
D: NA

CDR3: CASSFTQGYGANVLTF
DNA: TGTGCCAGCAGCTTCACACAGGGTTATGGGGCCAACGTCCTGACTTTC
V: TRBV7-2
size: NA
J: TRBJ2-6
D: NA

CDR3: CASSLTGGSDNEQFF
DNA: TGTGCCAGCAGTCTAACAGGGGGCAGCGACAATGAGCAGTTCTTC
V: TRBV11-1
size: once
J: TRBJ2-1
D: TRBD1

CDR3: CASSPGSLNEQFF
DNA: TGTGCCAGCTCTCCGGGTAGCCTCAATGAGCAGTTCTTC
V: TRBV18
size: NA
J: TRBJ2-1
D: NA

CDR3: CASSLSTGSSGANVLTF
DNA: TGTGCCAGCAGCCTGTCGACAGGGAGCTCTGGGGCCAACGTCCTGACTTTC
V: TRBV3-1/TRBV3-2
size: NA
J: TRBJ2-6
D: TRBD1

CDR3: CASSKFPIADTSTDTQYF
DNA: TGCGCCAGCAGCAAGTTCCCTATAGCGGACACTAGCACAGATACGCAGTATTTT
V: TRBV5-1
size: NA
J: TRBJ2-3
D: NA

CDR3: CASSDSGGNQETQYF
DNA: TGTGCCAGCAGTGACAGCGGGGGCAACCAAGAGACCCAGTACTTC
V: TRBV2
size: NA
J: TRBJ2-5
D: TRBD2

CDR3: CASSYLGLATFF
DNA: TGTGCCAGCAGTTACCTGGGATTAGCGACTTTCTTT
V: TRBV6-5
size: NA
J: TRBJ1-1
D: NA

CDR3: CASSLELLAGGGTGELFF
DNA: TGTGCCAGCAGCTTAGAACTGCTAGCGGGAGGAGGCACCGGGGAGCTGTTTTTT
V: TRBV7-9
size: NA
J: TRBJ2-2
D: TRBD2

CDR3: CASSLQGGTNTGELFF
DNA: TGCGCCAGCAGCTTGCAGGGGGGAACGAACACCGGGGAGCTGTTTTTT
V: TRBV5-1
size: NA
J: TRBJ2-2
D: NA

CDR3: CASSIGSTGNTEAFF
DNA: TGTGCCAGTAGTATCGGTTCTACAGGTAACACTGAAGCTTTCTTT
V: TRBV19
size: NA
J: TRBJ1-1
D: NA

CDR3: CASSETAAANYGYTF
DNA: TGCGCCAGCAGTGAAACAGCGGCGGCTAACTATGGCTACACCTTC
V: TRBV10-2
size: NA
J: TRBJ1-2
D: NA

CDR3: CAWSAGGGEKLFF
DNA: TGTGCCTGGAGTGCAGGGGGAGGTGAAAAACTGTTTTTT
V: TRBV30
size: NA
J: TRBJ1-4
D: TRBD1

CDR3: CASSLHRDSLNSPLHF
DNA: TGTGCCAGCTCACTGCACCGGGACAGTTTGAATTCACCCCTCCACTTT
V: TRBV18
size: NA
J: TRBJ1-6
D: TRBD1

CDR3: CASSQAGQGAYEQYF
DNA: TGTGCCAGCAGTCAAGCGGGACAGGGGGCCTACGAGCAGTACTTC
V: TRBV7-9
size: NA
J: TRBJ2-7
D: TRBD1

CDR3: CASSQVVRGQPQHF
DNA: TGTGCCAGCAGCCAAGTGGTACGGGGTCAGCCCCAGCATTTT
V: TRBV3-1/TRBV3-2
size: once
J: TRBJ1-5
D: NA

CDR3: CASSELAGGYNEQFF
DNA: TGTGCCAGCAGTGAACTAGCGGGAGGGTACAATGAGCAGTTCTTC
V: TRBV6-4
size: many
J: TRBJ2-1
D: TRBD2

CDR3: CASRPPPISGRTKTQYF
DNA: TGTGCAAGTCGCCCACCCCCAATTAGTGGGAGGACAAAGACCCAGTACTTC
V: TRBV12-2
size: few
J: TRBJ2-5
D: NA

CDR3: CASRHGGGTNYGYTF
DNA: TGTGCCAGCAGGCACGGGGGGGGCACTAACTATGGCTACACCTTC
V: TRBV27
size: NA
J: TRBJ1-2
D: NA

CDR3: CATSRETARDIGNQPQHF
DNA: TGTGCCACCAGCAGAGAAACTGCCCGGGATATCGGCAATCAGCCCCAGCATTTT
V: TRBV15
size: NA
J: TRBJ1-5
D: NA

CDR3: CAWRTGTYEQYF
DNA: TGTGCCTGGCGGACGGGAACCTACGAGCAGTACTTC
V: TRBV30
size: NA
J: TRBJ2-7
D: NA

CDR3: CASSKQGREPQHF
DNA: TGTGCCAGCAGTAAACAGGGCAGAGAGCCCCAGCATTTT
V: TRBV3-1/TRBV3-2
size: NA
J: TRBJ1-5
D: NA

CDR3: CASFTSGLVHEQFF
DNA: TGTGCCAGCTTCACTAGCGGGTTAGTGCATGAGCAGTTCTTC
V: TRBV28
size: NA
J: TRBJ2-1
D: TRBD2

CDR3: CASSPEGTQYF
DNA: TGTGCCAGCTCACCGGAGGGTACGCAGTATTTT
V: TRBV18
size: NA
J: TRBJ2-3
D: NA

CDR3: CSGTSGSAAYNEQFF
DNA: TGCAGCGGGACTAGCGGGAGTGCTGCCTACAATGAGCAGTTCTTC
V: TRBV29-1
size: NA
J: TRBJ2-1
D: TRBD2